What follows are 26 T cell receptor beta chains derived from one specimen sequenced in a study of T cell changes during pregnancy in multiple sclerosis. Repertoires were generated with immunoSEQ multiplex PCR, while TCRdb's copy carries only in-frame clones and drops some. The sample holds approximately 69,000 clones, around 94% seen once. The sample was peripheral blood, taken in the third trimester of pregnancy. The source is a female donor with multiple sclerosis, enrolled in a pregnancy study.

The chain uses TRBV6-5 and TRBJ2-2, with D possibly TRBD2 on 5 matching bases. The CDR3 runs to 14 residues. Trimming removed 2 bases from V and 5 bases from J, with 9 bases in between. Germline CDR1 MNHEY, CDR2 SVGAGI. CDR3: CASSYAGETGELFF. The CDR3 coding sequence is TGTGCCAGCAGTTACGCCGGGGAAACCGGGGAGCTGTTTTTT.

This rearrangement joins TRBV2 to TRBJ1-1, with a tentative D call TRBD1 (6 bases). The CDR3 totals 14 residues. The germline CDR1 and CDR2 sequences are SNHLY and FYNNEI. V gave up 6 bases and J gave up 1 base, with 12 bases separating them. Here the CDR3 reads CASRQDSPNTEAFF. The CDR3 DNA sequence: TGTGCCAGCAGGCAGGACAGTCCGAACACTGAAGCTTTCTTT.

The gene calls are TRBV4-3 and TRBJ1-2, with D possibly being TRBD1 (6 bases). V shed 1 base and J shed 4 bases, with 10 bases lying between them. Germline V gene lookup returns CDR1 LGHNA and CDR2 YSLEER. This CDR3 region has 14 residues. The CDR3 sequence is CASSQGGLGYGYTF. CDR3 DNA: TGCGCCAGCAGCCAAGGGGGGCTTGGCTATGGCTACACCTTC.

This clone was picked up one time. The chain uses TRBV7-2 and TRBJ1-6; 7 bases match TRBD1. The CDR3 sequence is 16 residues long. The germline gives CDR1 SGHTA, CDR2 FQGNSA. The V gene end was trimmed by 5 bases and the J gene end by 9 bases; junction bases not matched to a gene: 13. CDR3 region: CASSPVPTGKGSPLHF. CDR3 in DNA: TGTGCCAGCAGCCCTGTACCGACAGGGAAGGGTTCACCCCTCCACTTT.

In this sample, this clone turned up once. The chain uses TRBV19 and TRBJ1-5; 8 bases are a match to TRBD1. Germline V gene data show CDR1 as LNHDA and CDR2 as SQIVND (reference sequence). J was trimmed by 4 bases and V by 3 bases; bases with no gene match: 5. The CDR3 consists of 15 residues. The CDR3 here is CASSIGQGGNQPQHF. The CDR3 nucleotides read TGTGCCAGTAGTATCGGACAGGGAGGGAATCAGCCCCAGCATTTT.

This clone was seen only once. J is TRBJ2-5 and V is TRBV29-1, with D possibly TRBD1 on 6 matching bases. The CDR3 has 13 residues. Between the trimmed V and J ends, which lost 3 bases and 7 bases, there was a span of 15 bases. Germline CDR1 is SQVTM and CDR2 is ANQGSEA. CDR3 sequence (DNA): TGCAGCGTTGACAGGGAAGGGGGATGGACCCAGTACTTC. Its translation: CSVDREGGWTQYF. The variable domain in full, completed from reference TRBV29-1 and TRBJ2-5, reads SAVISQKPSRDICQRGTSLTIQCQVDSQVTMMFWYRQQPGQSLTLIATANQGSEATYESGFVIDKFPISRPNLTFSTLTVSNMSPEDSSIYLCSVDREGGWTQYFGPGTRLLVL.

This clone appeared a single time. V usage is TRBV6-4 and J usage is TRBJ2-2; D is possibly TRBD2 (6 bases). V lost 3 bases and J lost 2, with 10 bases in between. CDR1 and CDR2 (germline): MRHNA, SNTAGT. The CDR3 extends over 15 amino acids. The CDR3 protein is CASSDSGTNTGELFF. The CDR3 region has the DNA TGTGCCAGCAGTGATTCAGGGACTAACACCGGGGAGCTGTTTTTT.

The table lists this clone with a few counts. The CDR3 nucleotides read TGTGCCAGTAGACAGGAGAATCAGCCCCAGCATTTT. This sequence encodes CASRQENQPQHF. The chain links TRBV27 to TRBJ1-5; D might be TRBD1 (6 bases). Trimming shortened V by 9 bases and J by 4 bases, and 10 bases separated the two germline ends. The CDR3 length is 12 residues. The germline gives CDR1 MNHEY, CDR2 SMNVEV (reference sequence).

The chain combines TRBV2 with TRBJ2-7; D is possibly TRBD1 (7 bases). The germline V gene encodes CDR1 SNHLY and CDR2 FYNNEI. CDR3 length equals 15 residues. The germline V and J ends were trimmed by 2 bases and 0 bases, with 11 bases remaining between them. The CDR3, as DNA: TGTGCCAGCAGTGAACAGGGGGGAAACTCCTACGAGCAGTACTTC. Its translation is CASSEQGGNSYEQYF.

The V gene is TRBV19, the J gene TRBJ1-4, with TRBD1 matching over 8 bases. The V segment lost 6 bases and the J segment 6 bases; nucleotides outside the gene matches: 6. The CDR3 is 14 residues long. Germline CDR1 is LNHDA and CDR2 is SQIVND (reference sequence). This CDR3 is CASRLTGDYEKLFF. The CDR3 bases are TGTGCCAGTAGGCTGACAGGGGACTATGAAAAACTGTTTTTT.

J is TRBJ1-1 and V is TRBV5-1, with 8 bases lining up with TRBD1. Germline loops: CDR1 SGHRS, CDR2 YFSETQ. After removal of 2 bases from V and 4 bases from J, the junction contained 7 bases not matched to a gene. The CDR3 length is 15 residues. In DNA form, the CDR3 reads TGCGCCAGCAGCTTAAACAGGGGGAAGGGCACTGAAGCTTTCTTT. Protein: CASSLNRGKGTEAFF.

The CDR3 coding sequence is TGTGCCAGCACCACGACAGGGAGTCGGCAGCCCCAGCATTTT. Translation gives CASTTTGSRQPQHF. J is TRBJ1-5 and V is TRBV2; 7 bases agree with TRBD1. In germline, CDR1 is SNHLY, CDR2 FYNNEI. This CDR3 contains 14 residues. V lost 7 bases, J lost 7 bases, and 10 bases stayed unmatched.

The CDR3 nucleotides read TGTGCCAGCAGTGTAGAAGCAGGTGAAAAACTGTTTTTT. Translation gives CASSVEAGEKLFF. The chain joins TRBV6-4 to TRBJ1-4; D gene uncertain. Looked up from germline, CDR1 is MRHNA and CDR2 is SNTAGT. V gave up 4 bases and J gave up 7 bases, with 10 bases separating them. This CDR3 has 13 residues.

The CDR3 protein is CASSERGLETQYF. The DNA of the CDR3 is TGTGCCAGCAGTGAAAGAGGGCTTGAGACCCAGTACTTC. The rearrangement uses TRBV2 and TRBJ2-5; D may be TRBD2 (5 bases). This CDR3 is 13 amino acids long. The V end lost 2 bases, the J end lost 5 bases, and 9 bases lay between the germline ends. Germline CDR1 reads SNHLY; CDR2 reads FYNNEI.

The V gene is TRBV11-2, the J gene TRBJ2-5; D perhaps matches TRBD1 (6 bases). Germline assignment: CDR1 SGHAT and CDR2 FQNNGV. The CDR3 contains 16 residues. Trimming left V 1 base short and J 7 bases short, with 19 bases between. CDR3 protein: CASSLVFGDTVGTQYF. The CDR3 DNA follows: TGTGCCAGCAGCTTAGTCTTCGGGGACACCGTCGGGACCCAGTACTTC.

This chain uses TRBV6-6 with TRBJ1-2; the D gene is possibly TRBD1 (6 bases). Trimming removed 2 bases from V and 6 bases from J, with 13 bases in between. CDR1 and CDR2 from the germline V gene are MNHNY and SVGAGI (reference sequence). The CDR3 totals 14 residues. CDR3: CASSYPYDRNGYTF. For the CDR3, the DNA is TGTGCCAGCAGTTACCCCTATGACAGGAATGGCTACACCTTC.

The rearrangement joins TRBV19 to TRBJ1-2; D gene uncertain. The germline V gene has CDR1 LNHDA and CDR2 SQIVND (reference sequence). This CDR3 region has 16 residues. Trimming shortened V by 1 base and J by 9 bases, and 21 bases separated the two germline ends. This CDR3 is CASSIGHGVPIRSYTF. The CDR3 DNA is TGTGCCAGTAGTATAGGACACGGCGTCCCCATTCGGAGCTACACCTTC.

The rearrangement uses TRBV19 and TRBJ1-2, with 10 positions matching TRBD1. The V segment lost 5 bases and the J segment 5 bases; nucleotides outside the gene matches: 8. Per germline, CDR1 LNHDA and CDR2 SQIVND (reference sequence). The CDR3 has 15 amino acids. The CDR3 protein is CASSEAGTGAYGYTF. The CDR3 nucleotides read TGTGCCAGTAGTGAGGCCGGGACAGGGGCGTATGGCTACACCTTC.

This chain joins TRBV7-2 and TRBJ2-5; the match to TRBD2 covers 8 bases. Germline assignment: CDR1 SGHTA and CDR2 FQGNSA. The CDR3 has 13 amino acids. The ends lost 5 bases at V and 5 bases at J; junction bases unmatched: 4. This CDR3 is CASSRTSLETQYF. The CDR3 DNA is TGTGCCAGCAGCCGGACTAGCCTCGAGACCCAGTACTTC. Together with reference TRBV7-2 and TRBJ2-5, the CDR3 gives the full variable domain: GAGVSQSPSNKVTEKGKDVELRCDPISGHTALYWYRQSLGQGLEFLIYFQGNSAPDKSGLPSDRFSAERTGGSVSTLTIQRTQQEDSAVYLCASSRTSLETQYFGPGTRLLVL.

V usage is TRBV4-3 and J usage is TRBJ1-2; D gene uncertain. The CDR3 has 13 residues. Germline CDR1 and CDR2: LGHNA and YSLEER. The V end lost 4 bases, the J end lost 4 bases, and 10 bases lay between the germline ends. CDR3: CASSPSSGYGYTF. CDR3 nucleotides: TGCGCCAGCAGCCCAAGTTCGGGCTATGGCTACACCTTC.

The rearrangement links TRBV4-1 to TRBJ1-4; 9 bases are shared with TRBD1. Germline CDR1 is MGHRA and CDR2 is YSYEKL. The length of the CDR3 is 17 residues. V lost 4 bases and J lost 8; bases outside the gene matches: 14. The CDR3 reads CASSLNPPGQGREKLFF. Written as DNA, the CDR3 is TGCGCCAGCAGCCTCAACCCTCCGGGACAGGGACGGGAAAAACTGTTTTTT.

The rearrangement joins TRBV10-3 to TRBJ2-2; D is unresolved. The V end lost 3 bases, the J end lost 4 bases, and 12 bases lay between the germline ends. Per the germline V gene, CDR1 is ENHRY and CDR2 is SYGVKD. The CDR3 length is 15 residues. CDR3 sequence reads: CAISDWSPSTGELFF. The CDR3 DNA reads TGTGCCATCAGTGATTGGTCACCGAGCACCGGGGAGCTGTTTTTT.

This clone came up once. The chain joins TRBV9 to TRBJ2-2, with D uncertain. V was shortened by 4 bases and J by 6 bases, with 7 bases between the two germline ends. This CDR3 has 12 residues. CDR1 is SGDLS and CDR2 is YYNGEE in the germline V gene. CDR3 amino acids: CASSPDSGELFF. CDR3 in DNA: TGTGCCAGCAGCCCAGACTCCGGGGAGCTGTTTTTT. The full variable domain, in which reference TRBV9 and TRBJ2-2 provide the parts outside the CDR3, is DSGVTQTPKHLITATGQRVTLRCSPRSGDLSVYWYQQSLDQGLQFLIQYYNGEERAKGNILERFSAQQFPDLHSELNLSSLELGDSALYFCASSPDSGELFFGEGSRLTVL.

The chain joins TRBV5-6 to TRBJ1-4; TRBD1 agrees at 9 bases. V was clipped by 3 bases and J by 0 bases; unmatched bases: 9. In germline, CDR1 is SGHDT, CDR2 YYEEEE. The CDR3 is 18 amino acids. Here the CDR3 reads CASSWTGDPTATNEKLFF. DNA for the CDR3: TGTGCCAGCAGCTGGACAGGGGACCCCACTGCAACTAATGAAAAACTGTTTTTT.

The chain couples TRBV7-3 to TRBJ1-2, with TRBD1 identical over 10 bases. V trimming: 5 bases; J trimming: 6 bases; junction bases outside the gene matches: 12. Germline V gene lookup returns CDR1 SGHTA and CDR2 FQGTGA. This CDR3 spans 16 amino acids. The CDR3 DNA sequence: TGTGCCAGCAGCCCGCAGACCACCGGGACAGGGGATGGCTACACCTTC. Protein product: CASSPQTTGTGDGYTF.

This clone was picked up one time. The gene calls are TRBV30 and TRBJ1-1; D is unclear. The CDR3 consists of 10 residues. The V end was cut by 3 bases, the J end by 7 bases, with 6 bases between. CDR1 is GTSNPN and CDR2 is SVGIG in the germline V gene (reference sequence). The CDR3 protein is CAWRHYEAFF. The CDR3 DNA is TGTGCCTGGAGACACTATGAAGCTTTCTTT.